Below, 28 T cell receptor beta chains from the same sample are listed, as sequenced in a study of blood T cell repertoires in COVID-19. Sequencing used immunoSEQ multiplex PCR; TCRdb keeps in-frame clones, though not all of them. The sample lists 30,000 or so clones, around four fifths occurring once. The sample was peripheral blood. The receptors here all came from a man between 45 and 60 years old with acute or convalescent COVID-19.

This clone was detected a few times. The chain carries TRBV30 and TRBJ1-3; D is ambiguous. This CDR3 is built from 13 residues. V lost 8 bases and J lost 2, with 13 bases in between. The germline CDR1 and CDR2 sequences are GTSNPN and SVGIG (reference sequence). The CDR3: CAGQATPGNTIYF. The CDR3 nucleotides are TGTGCCGGTCAGGCCACCCCTGGAAACACCATATATTTT.

The V and J genes are TRBV13 and TRBJ2-1; 10 positions match TRBD1. There are 15 residues in the CDR3. V shed 7 bases, J shed 4 bases, and the junction held 7 bases outside the gene matches. Per germline, CDR1 PRHDT and CDR2 FYEKMQ (reference sequence). CDR3 DNA sequence: TGTGCCAGCACCCAGACAGGGGGCCTATACAATGAGCAGTTCTTC. Protein: CASTQTGGLYNEQFF.

CDR3 region: CSVEDPRTGGEQYF. The CDR3 coding sequence is TGCAGCGTTGAAGATCCCCGGACAGGGGGCGAGCAGTACTTC. V gene TRBV29-1 combines with J gene TRBJ2-7; 10 nucleotides agree with TRBD1. Germline CDR1 is SQVTM and CDR2 is ANQGSEA. This CDR3 is built from 14 residues. V shed 0 bases and J 6 bases; nucleotides not matched to a gene: 5.

The chain carries TRBV21-1 and TRBJ2-7; the DNA was not used to check the table's D call, TRBD2. TRBV21-1 represents a pseudogene. There are 17 residues in the CDR3. The DNA of the CDR3 is TGTGCCAGCAGCAAACCATTTTCGACTAGCGGCTCCTACGAGCAGTACTTC. Translation gives CASSKPFSTSGSYEQYF.

The V gene is TRBV20-1, the J gene TRBJ2-1; no clear D gene. Germline V gene data show CDR1 as DFQATT and CDR2 as SNEGSKA (reference sequence). Trimming took 3 bases from V and 6 from J, leaving 21 bases between them. The CDR3 extends over 16 amino acids. The CDR3 reads CSASLVDPSGSNEQFF. CDR3 DNA: TGCAGTGCTAGTTTGGTAGATCCTAGTGGAAGCAATGAGCAGTTCTTC.

V gene TRBV25-1 combines with J gene TRBJ1-1; tentative D call: TRBD1 (5 bases). Deletions cut 2 bases from V and 5 bases from J, with 9 bases between. This CDR3 region has 13 residues. Germline CDR1 and CDR2: MGHDK and SYGVNS. The CDR3 spells CASSEPPGTEAFF. In DNA form, the CDR3 reads TGTGCCAGCAGTGAACCCCCAGGGACTGAAGCTTTCTTT.

The chain employs TRBV10-3 and TRBJ1-4; 11 bases match TRBD1. Germline trimming cut 3 bases from V and 3 bases from J; bases unmatched to any gene: 6. The CDR3 loop spans 17 amino acids. Germline V gene data show CDR1 as ENHRY and CDR2 as SYGVKD. The DNA for the CDR3 is TGTGCCATCAGTGAAGGACAGGGGGCGGCGGCTAATGAAAAACTGTTTTTT. Translated: CAISEGQGAAANEKLFF.

The rearrangement uses TRBV15 and TRBJ2-3, with 9 bases fitting TRBD2. The J segment lost 4 bases and the V segment lost 1 base, leaving 9 bases of the junction unmatched. CDR3 length: 17 residues. CDR1 and CDR2 (germline): LNHNV, YYDKDF (reference sequence). CDR3: CATSRVSRGGVADTQYF. CDR3 nucleotide sequence: TGTGCCACCAGCAGAGTCTCGCGGGGGGGCGTGGCAGATACGCAGTATTTT.

The chain is built from TRBV10-3 and TRBJ1-2; 9 nucleotides match TRBD1. The CDR3 contains 15 residues. Germline trimming cut 10 bases from V and 7 bases from J; bases unmatched to any gene: 16. Germline V gene lookup returns CDR1 ENHRY and CDR2 SYGVKD. For the CDR3, the DNA is TGTGCCACCTTAAGGGGGACAGGGAAGGGTCCTGGCTACACCTTC. It is translated as CATLRGTGKGPGYTF.

The chain links TRBV10-3 to TRBJ1-5; D not resolved. From germline, CDR1 is ENHRY and CDR2 SYGVKD. The CDR3 contains 13 residues. CDR3 sequence (DNA): TGTGCTAGCTGTAAGGAAAGCAATCAGCCCCAGCATTTT. It encodes CASCKESNQPQHF.

This sequence joins TRBV19 and TRBJ2-7; the match to TRBD2 covers 9 bases. The V and J ends lost 3 bases and 0 bases, in that order; junction bases with no gene match: 3. The CDR3 loop spans 15 amino acids. CDR1 is LNHDA and CDR2 is SQIVND in the germline V gene (reference sequence). The CDR3, as DNA: TGTGCCAGTAGTATGCTAGCGGGGAACTCCTACGAGCAGTACTTC. It translates to CASSMLAGNSYEQYF.

V gene TRBV5-5 combines with J gene TRBJ2-2, with 9 nucleotides matching TRBD1. J gave up 3 bases and V 4 bases, and 4 bases lay outside the gene matches. The CDR3 contains 15 residues. Germline V gene data show CDR1 as SGHKS and CDR2 as YYEKEE (reference sequence). The CDR3 DNA reads as TGTGCCAGCAGCATGACAGGGGGGTACACCGGGGAGCTGTTTTTT. Translated, it gives CASSMTGGYTGELFF.

The V and J genes are TRBV10-3 and TRBJ2-1, with D perhaps matching TRBD2 (6 bases). Trimming took off 4 bases at V and 3 bases at J, with 13 bases between the two ends. The CDR3 has 15 residues. CDR1 is ENHRY and CDR2 is SYGVKD in the germline V gene. CDR3 residues: CAISGEEGGYNEQFF. Here the CDR3 DNA reads TGTGCCATCAGTGGGGAGGAGGGAGGCTACAATGAGCAGTTCTTC.

The gene calls are TRBV7-9 and TRBJ2-1, with a tentative D call TRBD1 (6 bases). The CDR3 is made up of 18 amino acids. Germline V gene data show CDR1 as SEHNR and CDR2 as FQNEAQ (reference sequence). Trimming stripped 5 bases from V and 7 bases from J, with 27 bases between. CDR3 residues: CASSPRGAGAVIRNEQFF. The CDR3 bases are TGTGCCAGCAGCCCAAGAGGGGCAGGGGCGGTAATAAGGAATGAGCAGTTCTTC.

The chain is built from TRBV19 and TRBJ2-7; 10 nucleotides match TRBD2. V lost 5 bases and J lost 5; bases outside the gene matches: 9. The CDR3 consists of 15 residues. Germline-derived CDR1 and CDR2 are LNHDA and SQIVND (reference sequence). CDR3 amino acids: CASSRPSGSFDEQYF. The CDR3 DNA reads TGTGCCAGTAGTCGTCCTAGCGGGAGTTTCGACGAGCAGTACTTC.

This clone was found a few times. This rearrangement joins TRBV6-5 to TRBJ1-1; the D gene is possibly TRBD1 (6 bases). The CDR3 length is 13 residues. Germline V gives CDR1 MNHEY, CDR2 SVGAGI. Trimming cost V 8 bases and J 0 bases, with 10 bases left between them. Written as DNA, the CDR3 is TGTGCCAGCGGGGGACAATTGAACACTGAAGCTTTCTTT. Translating gives CASGGQLNTEAFF.

The rearrangement links TRBV5-1 to TRBJ1-1; D ambiguous. Germline loops: CDR1 SGHRS, CDR2 YFSETQ. This CDR3 comprises 13 residues. With 2 bases removed from V and 7 bases from J, the gap between germline ends came to 12 bases. The chain's CDR3 is CASSFEGYSEAFF. The DNA for the CDR3 is TGCGCCAGCAGCTTTGAGGGTTACAGTGAAGCTTTCTTT.

The chain employs TRBV10-1 and TRBJ2-7; 10 bases line up with TRBD1. This CDR3 spans 14 amino acids. From germline, CDR1 is WNHNN and CDR2 SYGVQD (reference sequence). Unmatched junction bases numbered 6, after V lost 8 bases and J lost 2 bases. CDR3 region: CASGTGTGAYEQYF. CDR3 DNA: TGCGCCAGCGGAACCGGGACAGGGGCCTACGAGCAGTACTTC.

The chain is built from TRBV9 and TRBJ2-7, with TRBD1 matching over 7 bases. Germline CDR1 SGDLS, CDR2 YYNGEE. V lost 3 bases and J lost 6; bases outside the gene matches: 9. The CDR3 consists of 14 residues. The CDR3 is CASSAPGQSPEQYF. CDR3 coding DNA: TGTGCCAGCAGCGCCCCGGGACAGTCTCCCGAGCAGTACTTC.

CDR3 residues: CAIRGTGGSGNTIYF. For the CDR3, the DNA is TGTGCCATCAGGGGGACAGGGGGCTCTGGAAACACCATATATTTT. The chain is built from TRBV10-3 and TRBJ1-3, with 11 positions matching TRBD1. There are 15 residues in the CDR3. V lost 6 bases to trimming and J lost 0 bases; unmatched junction nucleotides: 1. Per germline, CDR1 ENHRY and CDR2 SYGVKD.

This CDR3 is CASSFFNMNTEAFF. The CDR3 DNA sequence: TGTGCCAGCAGCTTTTTCAACATGAACACTGAAGCTTTCTTT. This chain uses TRBV13 with TRBJ1-1, with unresolved D. Germline CDR1 is PRHDT and CDR2 is FYEKMQ (reference sequence). This CDR3 region has 14 residues. Trimming cost V 3 bases and J 0 bases, with 8 bases left between them.

CDR3 residues: CASTQQGRDGYTF. CDR3 nucleotide sequence: TGTGCCAGCACCCAGCAGGGGCGGGATGGCTACACCTTC. This rearrangement joins TRBV28 to TRBJ1-2, with D possibly TRBD1 on 6 matching bases. Trimming removed 7 bases at V and 6 bases at J, with 15 bases between. The germline V gene encodes CDR1 MDHEN and CDR2 SYDVKM. The CDR3 covers 13 residues.

This clone has more than one count but fewer than ten. CDR3 nucleotides: TGTGCCAGCGGTAGAGGGAGTACAGATACGCAGTATTTT. Protein product: CASGRGSTDTQYF. The V and J genes are TRBV2 and TRBJ2-3, with a tentative D call TRBD2 (5 bases). The CDR3 runs to 13 residues. The germline V gene encodes CDR1 SNHLY and CDR2 FYNNEI. V was pared by 8 bases and J by 3 bases, with 12 bases between.

V usage is TRBV9 and J usage is TRBJ2-3, with 7 bases identical to TRBD2. The germline V gene has CDR1 SGDLS and CDR2 YYNGEE. There are 15 residues in the CDR3. Unmatched junction bases numbered 11, after V lost 7 bases and J lost 3 bases. In DNA form, the CDR3 reads TGTGCCAGCGCCGCGGGGGAACGTCGGACAGATACGCAGTATTTT. Protein: CASAAGERRTDTQYF.

The V gene is TRBV7-9, the J gene TRBJ1-2, with TRBD1 matching over 12 bases. The junction had 4 bases not matched to a gene; V was cut back by 1 base and J by 4 bases. The CDR3 is 16 residues long. Germline CDR1 and CDR2: SEHNR and FQNEAQ (reference sequence). CDR3: CASSLEGTGGVYGYTF. The CDR3 coding sequence is TGTGCCAGCAGCTTAGAGGGGACAGGGGGCGTCTATGGCTACACCTTC.

The chain employs TRBV7-8 and TRBJ1-4; the D is unclear. Per germline, CDR1 SGHVS and CDR2 FQNEAQ. This CDR3 region has 14 residues. The V gene lost 5 bases and the J gene lost 2 bases, with 9 bases spanning the gap. The CDR3 nucleotides are TGTGCCAGCAGCCGAGGCAGGACTAATGAAAAACTGTTTTTT. Residues: CASSRGRTNEKLFF.

The rearrangement joins TRBV7-9 to TRBJ1-2, with D possibly matching TRBD1 (5 bases). The CDR3 has 12 amino acids. V was clipped by 1 base and J by 5 bases, with 5 bases between them. Germline V gene data show CDR1 as SEHNR and CDR2 as FQNEAQ (reference sequence). The CDR3 sequence is CASSLEGYGYTF. The DNA for the CDR3 is TGTGCCAGCAGCTTAGAGGGGTATGGCTACACCTTC.

This chain uses TRBV19 with TRBJ1-6; D gene uncertain. The germline CDR1 and CDR2 sequences are LNHDA and SQIVND (reference sequence). V was trimmed by 5 bases and J by 3 bases, leaving 8 bases between them. CDR3 length: 14 residues. The CDR3, as DNA: TGTGCCAGTAGTCAATGGCTCTATAATTCACCCCTCCACTTT. Translated, it gives CASSQWLYNSPLHF.